Shown below are 21 T cell receptor beta chains from a single sample sequenced in a study of blood T cell repertoires in COVID-19. Assay used: immunoSEQ multiplex PCR; TCRdb lists only in-frame clones, some missing. The sample holds roughly 400,000 clones, approximately 90% seen once. The sample taken for sequencing was PBMCs or T cells enriched from blood (not recorded which). The receptors come from a woman in her 40s who had been exposed to COVID-19.

This clone showed up just once. The V call is TRBV29-1, the J call TRBJ2-2; 7 positions agree with TRBD2. The CDR3 runs 15 residues. The trim removed 7 bases at V and 6 bases at J, leaving 14 bases unmatched. Germline V gives CDR1 SQVTM, CDR2 ANQGSEA. CDR3 sequence (DNA): TGCAGCGCCACCCCCCGGGGGGTAAAGGCCGGGGAGCTGTTTTTT. It is translated as CSATPRGVKAGELFF.

V gene TRBV5-4 combines with J gene TRBJ1-1; no firm D call. The CDR3 contains 15 residues. Trimming removed 0 bases at V and 5 bases at J, with 14 bases between. The germline CDR1 and CDR2 sequences are SGHNT and YYREEE (reference sequence). CDR3 region: CASSLAGLGGTEAFF. The CDR3 DNA follows: TGTGCCAGCAGCTTGGCCGGTTTGGGAGGTACTGAAGCTTTCTTT. The entire variable domain, with the rest obtained from reference TRBV5-4 and TRBJ1-1, is as follows: ETGVTQSPTHLIKTRGQQVTLRCSSQSGHNTVSWYQQALGQGPQFIFQYYREEENGRGNFPPRFSGLQFPNYSSELNVNALELDDSALYLCASSLAGLGGTEAFFGQGTRLTVV.

A few counts support this clone. The chain has TRBV5-1 and TRBJ2-1; 8 nucleotides align to TRBD2. The CDR3 length is 15 residues. Germline V lookup: CDR1 SGHRS, CDR2 YFSETQ. With V trimmed by 1 base and J by 5 bases, 5 bases remained unmatched. The CDR3 DNA is TGCGCCAGCAGCTTGACCAGCGGGGGACACAATGAGCAGTTCTTC. Amino acids: CASSLTSGGHNEQFF.

In its sample, this clone was seen a few times. This rearrangement joins TRBV19 to TRBJ1-1, with 11 bases matching TRBD1. The CDR3 consists of 15 residues. CDR1 LNHDA and CDR2 SQIVND come from the germline V gene (reference sequence). With V trimmed by 4 bases and J by 6 bases, 7 bases remained unmatched. The CDR3 loop is CASSTRPGQGAEAFF. CDR3 bases: TGTGCCAGTAGTACAAGACCGGGACAGGGGGCTGAAGCTTTCTTT.

V and J are TRBV15 and TRBJ1-1; a weak D match, TRBD1 (6 bases). Germline V gives CDR1 LNHNV, CDR2 YYDKDF (reference sequence). V was clipped by 0 bases and J by 4 bases, with 12 bases between them. The CDR3 spans 15 residues. CDR3 coding DNA: TGTGCCACCAGCAGAGATAGGGGGGGCAGCACTGAAGCTTTCTTT. Amino acid sequence: CATSRDRGGSTEAFF.

The gene calls are TRBV7-8 and TRBJ2-2, with 8 bases identical to TRBD1. The CDR3 has 16 residues. With 5 bases clipped from V and 3 bases from J, the junction kept 8 bases outside the gene matches. Germline assignment: CDR1 SGHVS and CDR2 FQNEAQ. CDR3 in amino acids: CASSGRTGTDTGELFF. The CDR3 DNA reads TGTGCCAGCAGCGGCAGGACAGGGACCGACACCGGGGAGCTGTTTTTT. Filled out from reference TRBV7-8 and TRBJ2-2, the complete variable domain reads GAGVSQSPRYKVAKRGQDVALRCDPISGHVSLFWYQQALGQGPEFLTYFQNEAQLDKSGLPSDRFFAERPEGSVSTLKIQRTQQEDSAVYLCASSGRTGTDTGELFFGEGSRLTVL.

This clone has a handful of counts. The J gene is TRBJ2-3, the V gene TRBV5-4, with D possibly being TRBD1 (6 bases). Germline assignment: CDR1 SGHNT and CDR2 YYREEE (reference sequence). The CDR3 runs to 14 residues. The V end was cut by 4 bases, the J end by 2 bases, with 11 bases between. The CDR3 sequence is CASSPDSYTDTQYF. The CDR3 DNA is TGTGCCAGCAGCCCGGACAGTTACACAGATACGCAGTATTTT.

V is TRBV4-2 and J is TRBJ1-4; D might be TRBD1 (6 bases). Germline V CDR1 and CDR2: LGHNA, YNFKEQ. This CDR3 has 15 amino acids. V dropped 0 bases and J dropped 5 bases, with 10 bases sitting between them. The CDR3 sequence is CASSQDPDRNEKLFF. In DNA form, the CDR3 reads TGTGCCAGCAGCCAAGATCCGGACAGAAATGAAAAACTGTTTTTT.

This chain uses TRBV10-1 with TRBJ2-1, with D unclear. Trimming removed 4 bases at V and 4 bases at J, with 5 bases between. This CDR3 has 12 residues. Germline loops: CDR1 WNHNN, CDR2 SYGVQD (reference sequence). CDR3 in DNA: TGCGCCAGCAGTGCCGGGTACAATGAGCAGTTCTTC. Amino acids: CASSAGYNEQFF.

The V and J genes are TRBV7-3 and TRBJ2-1, with 12 bases that match TRBD2. This CDR3 region has 17 residues. The V gene's germline CDR1 is SGHTA and CDR2 FQGTGA. J lost 2 bases, V lost 2 bases, and 4 bases had no gene match. CDR3 protein: CASSLRTSGKTYNEQFF. The CDR3, as DNA: TGTGCCAGCAGCTTACGGACTAGCGGGAAAACCTACAATGAGCAGTTCTTC.

The rearrangement joins TRBV5-1 to TRBJ2-5, with 10 bases fitting TRBD1. CDR1 is SGHRS, CDR2 YFSETQ, per germline. V lost 4 bases to trimming and J lost 4 bases; unmatched junction nucleotides: 7. CDR3 length: 15 residues. The CDR3 nucleotides read TGCGCCAGCAGCAAAGGGACAGGGGAAGGAGAGACCCAGTACTTC. It encodes CASSKGTGEGETQYF.

The chain uses TRBV10-3 and TRBJ1-6; no clear D gene. Trimming removed 0 bases at V and 7 bases at J, with 7 bases between. From germline, CDR1 is ENHRY and CDR2 SYGVKD. The CDR3 length is 14 residues. Written as DNA, the CDR3 is TGTGCCATCAGTGAGTCGGGAGGGAATTCACCCCTCCACTTT. Amino acids: CAISESGGNSPLHF.

This chain links TRBV15 with TRBJ1-2, with 11 bases lining up with TRBD1. The CDR3 has 15 amino acids. Germline V CDR1 and CDR2: LNHNV, YYDKDF (reference sequence). V lost 0 bases to trimming and J lost 11 bases; unmatched junction nucleotides: 8. CDR3 nucleotides: TGTGCCACCAGCAGAGATCTCCGGGACAGGGGGTTTTACACCTTC. As protein: CATSRDLRDRGFYTF.

The rearrangement links TRBV5-5 to TRBJ2-1, with 7 bases lining up with TRBD1. V lost 4 bases to trimming and J lost 6 bases; unmatched junction nucleotides: 10. The CDR3 contains 15 residues. Germline V gene sequence: CDR1 SGHKS, CDR2 YYEKEE (reference sequence). The CDR3 loop is CASSHRDRDVNEQFF. In DNA, the CDR3 is TGTGCCAGCAGCCACCGGGACAGAGATGTCAATGAGCAGTTCTTC.

This chain connects TRBV12-3 or TRBV12-4 to TRBJ2-1; TRBD1 might be the D (6 bases). The V end lost 6 bases, the J end lost 8 bases, and 14 bases lay between the germline ends. CDR3 size: 13 residues. The CDR3 reads CASRAIRGHEQFF. In DNA, the CDR3 is TGTGCCAGCAGGGCGATCAGGGGCCATGAGCAGTTCTTC.

Written as DNA, the CDR3 is TGTGCCACCTTGACTAGCGAGAAGAACACCGGGGAGCTGTTTTTT. Protein product: CATLTSEKNTGELFF. The V and J genes are TRBV6-5 and TRBJ2-2; 8 bases agree with TRBD2. The ends lost 10 bases at V and 1 base at J; junction bases unmatched: 8. The CDR3 length is 15 residues. Germline V gene sequence: CDR1 MNHEY, CDR2 SVGAGI.

The chain has TRBV7-2 and TRBJ1-5, with D possibly being TRBD1 (5 bases). V lost 1 base and J 4 bases, leaving 8 bases between the germline ends. Per germline, CDR1 SGHTA and CDR2 FQGNSA. The CDR3 extends over 14 amino acids. The CDR3 loop reads CASSLGQKNQPQHF. The CDR3 DNA follows: TGTGCCAGCAGCTTAGGACAGAAAAATCAGCCCCAGCATTTT.

This clone was counted once. J is TRBJ1-3 and V is TRBV11-2; D is perhaps TRBD1 (5 bases). The germline gives CDR1 SGHAT, CDR2 FQNNGV. The CDR3 is made up of 16 amino acids. Trimming stripped 4 bases from V and 0 bases from J, with 13 bases between. CDR3 residues: CASSWGLPVSGNTIYF. DNA for the CDR3: TGTGCCAGCAGCTGGGGACTTCCTGTCTCTGGAAACACCATATATTTT.

The chain joins TRBV7-9 to TRBJ2-7; D is unclear. The V end was cut by 1 base, the J end by 6 bases, with 7 bases between. The CDR3 has 12 residues. CDR1 and CDR2 (germline): SEHNR, FQNEAQ (reference sequence). The CDR3 DNA sequence: TGTGCCAGCAGCTTAGGCCCTACCGAGCAGTACTTC. It encodes CASSLGPTEQYF.

This clone was counted only a few times. The chain carries TRBV7-8 and TRBJ1-1; D remains ambiguous. Trimming cost V 5 bases and J 5 bases, with 9 bases left between them. Germline CDR1 and CDR2: SGHVS and FQNEAQ. The CDR3 spans 12 residues. In DNA form, the CDR3 reads TGTGCCAGCAGCCAAACCCGGACTGAAGCTTTCTTT. It is translated as CASSQTRTEAFF. Looking up the rest from reference TRBV7-8 and TRBJ1-1 gives the full variable domain: GAGVSQSPRYKVAKRGQDVALRCDPISGHVSLFWYQQALGQGPEFLTYFQNEAQLDKSGLPSDRFFAERPEGSVSTLKIQRTQQEDSAVYLCASSQTRTEAFFGQGTRLTVV.

The V and J genes are TRBV9 and TRBJ2-1; 7 bases align to TRBD1. Germline lookup yields CDR1 SGDLS and CDR2 YYNGEE. V dropped 0 bases and J dropped 7; count of bases not matched to a gene: 10. The CDR3 totals 16 residues. CDR3 DNA: TGTGCCAGCAGCGTAGAGGGGGCGGGCATTATTAATGAGCAGTTCTTC. Translating it yields CASSVEGAGIINEQFF.